A selection of T cell receptor beta chains follows, all from one sample in a study of T cell changes during pregnancy in multiple sclerosis. The protocol was immunoSEQ multiplex PCR, while the TCRdb copy is restricted to in-frame clones and leaves out a portion. The sample gives more than 10,000 clones, 90% of which show up once; approximately 13% is in the top ten. The specimen comprised CD8+ T cells from peripheral blood mononuclear cells, sampled after pregnancy. These receptor sequences come from a female donor in good health, enrolled as a control in a pregnancy study. Both conserved end residues are part of each CDR3. A D gene is named only where the DNA matches it firmly. Rows may omit the clone size; those that give it use once, few, many or a size class.

.	TRBV4-1	TRBD2	TRBJ2-1	CASSHVLAGEDEQFF	TGCGCCAGCAGCCACGTCCTAGCGGGAGAGGATGAGCAGTTCTTC
.	TRBV28	TRBD1	TRBJ2-1	CASSTDRERKETYNEQFF	TGTGCCAGCAGTACGGACAGGGAAAGGAAGGAGACCTACAATGAGCAGTTCTTC
.	TRBV29-1	TRBD1	TRBJ1-2	CSGMMTGTNYGYTF	TGCAGCGGGATGATGACAGGGACTAACTATGGCTACACCTTC
.	TRBV9	TRBD2	TRBJ2-4	CASSAPGLAGGAINIQYF	TGTGCCAGCAGCGCTCCTGGACTAGCGGGAGGCGCGATAAACATTCAGTACTTC
.	TRBV13	.	TRBJ2-7	CASSFGTRGYEQYF	TGTGCCAGCAGCTTCGGGACAAGGGGGTACGAGCAGTACTTC
.	TRBV5-4	.	TRBJ2-1	CASRAGQSSYNEQFF	TGTGCCAGCAGGGCCGGACAGAGCTCCTACAATGAGCAGTTCTTC
.	TRBV27	TRBD1	TRBJ1-6	CASTFIQGDNSPLHF	TGTGCCAGCACCTTTATCCAGGGGGATAATTCACCCCTCCACTTT
.	TRBV9	.	TRBJ2-3	CASSADVRGGGDTQYF	TGTGCCAGCAGCGCCGACGTGAGGGGGGGAGGAGATACGCAGTATTTT
.	TRBV5-1	.	TRBJ1-4	CASSLGAREEEKLFF	TGCGCCAGCAGCTTGGGGGCCCGGGAAGAGGAAAAACTGTTTTTT
.	TRBV11-2	TRBD1	TRBJ2-1	CASSLGQGVPRTNNEQFF	TGTGCCAGCAGCTTAGGTCAGGGGGTGCCTAGAACGAACAATGAGCAGTTCTTC
.	TRBV11-2	.	TRBJ1-4	CASSLAGQLTNEKLFF	TGTGCCAGCAGCTTAGCCGGACAGCTTACTAATGAAAAACTGTTTTTT
.	TRBV4-1	TRBD2	TRBJ2-7	CASSQDPSGGASEQYF	TGCGCCAGCAGCCAAGATCCTAGCGGGGGGGCCAGCGAGCAGTACTTC
.	TRBV2	TRBD1	TRBJ2-7	CASSETQPGQGQEQYF	TGTGCCAGCAGTGAGACACAGCCGGGACAGGGACAAGAGCAGTACTTC
.	TRBV19	.	TRBJ2-1	CASSISVNNEQFF	TGTGCCAGTAGTATTAGTGTGAACAATGAGCAGTTCTTC
.	TRBV6-4	TRBD2	TRBJ2-5	CASSEKGTSGEETQYF	TGTGCCAGCAGCGAAAAGGGGACTAGCGGGGAAGAGACCCAGTACTTC
.	TRBV2	.	TRBJ1-1	CASNTDRNTEAFF	TGTGCCAGCAATACTGACAGAAACACTGAAGCTTTCTTT
few	TRBV7-6	TRBD1	TRBJ1-6	CASSDDRASLRSPLHF	TGTGCCAGCAGTGACGACAGGGCCTCCCTAAGGTCACCCCTCCACTTT
.	TRBV7-9	.	TRBJ2-7	CASSLGAEATYEQYF	TGTGCCAGCAGCTTAGGGGCGGAGGCAACCTACGAGCAGTACTTC
.	TRBV10-3	.	TRBJ2-3	CAIRGDTFTDTQYF	TGTGCCATCAGGGGGGACACCTTCACAGATACGCAGTATTTT
.	TRBV9	TRBD2	TRBJ2-5	CASSVEVAGDQETQYF	TGTGCCAGCAGCGTAGAGGTAGCGGGGGACCAAGAGACCCAGTACTTC
.	TRBV6-1	.	TRBJ1-4	CASSDLNEKLFF	TGTGCCAGCAGTGACTTAAATGAAAAACTGTTTTTT
.	TRBV27	TRBD2	TRBJ2-7	CASSRSGRAVWEQYF	TGTGCCAGCAGTAGGAGCGGGAGGGCCGTTTGGGAGCAGTACTTC
.	TRBV4-1	.	TRBJ2-2	CASSQVGGPGELFF	TGCGCCAGCAGCCAAGTCGGGGGACCCGGGGAGCTGTTTTTT
.	TRBV7-3	TRBD2	TRBJ2-3	CASSLGPSGETDTQYF	TGTGCCAGCAGCTTAGGCCCTAGCGGGGAGACAGATACGCAGTATTTT
.	TRBV19	.	TRBJ2-3	CASTSRGTDTQYF	TGTGCCAGTACCTCGCGAGGGACAGATACGCAGTATTTT
.	TRBV4-3	.	TRBJ1-2	CASSQNSSGAHYGYTF	TGCGCCAGCAGCCAAAATAGCTCAGGGGCCCACTATGGCTACACCTTC
.	TRBV5-6	.	TRBJ2-2	CASSPGTPNTGELFF	TGTGCCAGCAGTCCCGGGACACCGAACACCGGGGAGCTGTTTTTT
.	TRBV7-6	.	TRBJ2-3	CASSLFANPSTDTQYF	TGTGCCAGCAGCTTATTTGCTAATCCTAGCACAGATACGCAGTATTTT
.	TRBV19	.	TRBJ2-5	CASSIDRQETQYF	TGTGCCAGTAGTATAGATCGTCAAGAGACCCAGTACTTC
.	TRBV4-2	TRBD2	TRBJ2-1	CASSQELAGGYNEQFF	TGTGCCAGCAGCCAAGAGCTAGCGGGAGGGTACAATGAGCAGTTCTTC
.	TRBV28	TRBD2	TRBJ2-7	CASSLSGGDYEQYF	TGTGCCAGCAGCCTTAGCGGGGGAGACTACGAGCAGTACTTC
.	TRBV4-1	TRBD2	TRBJ2-2	CASSQTSGNTGELFF	TGCGCCAGCAGCCAAACTAGCGGAAACACCGGGGAGCTGTTTTTT
.	TRBV5-6	.	TRBJ2-3	CASSLELSSTDTQYF	TGTGCCAGCAGCTTGGAACTCTCTAGCACAGATACGCAGTATTTT
.	TRBV2	.	TRBJ1-1	CASTTVGGNTEAFF	TGTGCCAGCACCACGGTGGGGGGGAACACTGAAGCTTTCTTT
.	TRBV27	.	TRBJ1-2	CASSPLSGQYYGYTF	TGTGCCAGCAGCCCACTCTCTGGGCAGTATTATGGCTACACCTTC